This TCR beta chain was identified during a study of human T cells and chemical hapten exposure. Study-level background: Weekly administration of diphenylcyclopropenone to the scalp of patients continued throughout the approximately 23-week study. The patch tests put 0.01% DPC on the skin of the upper back and were read 6 days later. Study-level findings and limits: Alopecia in all donors means immunity may differ from healthy individuals.

Comments on this clonotype: Its antigen is not identified.

The library gave individual cDNA molecules unique molecular identifiers. TCRdb itself ran the RACE reads through MiXCR, one entry per CDR3 protein. In the table there are approximately 100,000 distinct CDR3 sequences, roughly 9% of which are singletons. The CDR3 totals 14 residues. Germline-derived CDR1 and CDR2 are SGHVS and FNYEAQ. The V gene end was trimmed by 3 bases and the J gene end by 8 bases; junction bases not matched to a gene: 6. The time point denotes: patch test 2, 6 weeks after DPC sensitization. Treatment given: therapeutic diphenylcyclopropenone sensitization with weekly scalp DPC. This receptor was obtained from a woman aged 40-49 years with alopecia areata. Some clones in this sample may be carry-over from other donors' samples. The sample here was whole blood, taken in connection with sensitization to the hapten diphenylcyclopropenone (DPC). V is TRBV7-6 and J is TRBJ1-4; 7 bases are a match to TRBD1. CDR3 protein: CASSLRQGREKLFF. CDR3 in DNA: TGTGCCAGCAGCTTGCGACAGGGACGAGAAAAACTGTTTTTT.